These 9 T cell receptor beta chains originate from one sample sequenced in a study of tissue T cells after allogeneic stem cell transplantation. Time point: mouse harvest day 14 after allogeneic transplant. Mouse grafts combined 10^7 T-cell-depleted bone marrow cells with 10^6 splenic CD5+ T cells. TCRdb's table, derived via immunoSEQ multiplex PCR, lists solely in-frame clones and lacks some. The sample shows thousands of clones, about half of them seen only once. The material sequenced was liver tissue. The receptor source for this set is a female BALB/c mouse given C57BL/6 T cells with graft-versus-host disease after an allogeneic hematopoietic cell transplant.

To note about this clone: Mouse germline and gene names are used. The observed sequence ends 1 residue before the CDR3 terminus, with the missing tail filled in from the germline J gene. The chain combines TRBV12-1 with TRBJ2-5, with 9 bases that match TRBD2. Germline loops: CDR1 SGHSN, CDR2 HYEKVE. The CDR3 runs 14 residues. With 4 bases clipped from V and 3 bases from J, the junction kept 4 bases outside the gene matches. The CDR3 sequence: CASSPGLGQDTQYF. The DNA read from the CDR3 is TGTGCCAGCTCCCCGGGACTGGGACAAGACACCCAGTAC.

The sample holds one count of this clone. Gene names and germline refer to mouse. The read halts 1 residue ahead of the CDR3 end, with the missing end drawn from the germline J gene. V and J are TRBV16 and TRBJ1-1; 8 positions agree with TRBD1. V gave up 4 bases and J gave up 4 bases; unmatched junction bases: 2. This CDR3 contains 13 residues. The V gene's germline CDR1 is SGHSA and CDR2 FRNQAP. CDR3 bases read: TGTGCAAGCAGCTCACAGGGGGGCACAGAAGTCTTC. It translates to CASSSQGGTEVF. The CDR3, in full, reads CASSSQGGTEVFF.

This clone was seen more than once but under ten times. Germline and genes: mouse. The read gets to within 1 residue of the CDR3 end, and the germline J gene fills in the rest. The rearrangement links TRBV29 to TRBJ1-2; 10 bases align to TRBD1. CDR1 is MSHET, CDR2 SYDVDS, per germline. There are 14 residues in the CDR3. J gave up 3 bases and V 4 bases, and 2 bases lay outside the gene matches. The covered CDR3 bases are TGTGCTAGCAGTTCCGGGACAGGGGACTCCGACTACACC. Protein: CASSSGTGDSDYT. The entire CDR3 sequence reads CASSSGTGDSDYTF.

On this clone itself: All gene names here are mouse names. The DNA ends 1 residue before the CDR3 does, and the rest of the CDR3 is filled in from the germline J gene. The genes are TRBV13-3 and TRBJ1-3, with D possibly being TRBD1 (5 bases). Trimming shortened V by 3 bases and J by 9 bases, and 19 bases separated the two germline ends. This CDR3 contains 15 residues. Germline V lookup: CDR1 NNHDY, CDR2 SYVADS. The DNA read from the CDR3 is TGTGCCAGCAGTGGGGGGTCCCACCCTCGAACTACGCTCTAT. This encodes CASSGGSHPRTTLY. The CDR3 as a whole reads CASSGGSHPRTTLYF. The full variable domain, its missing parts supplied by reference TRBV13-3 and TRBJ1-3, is EAAVTQSPRSKVAVTGGKVTLSCHQTNNHDYMYWYRQDTGHGLRLIHYSYVADSTEKGDIPDGYKASRPSQENFSLILELASLSQTAVYFCASSGGSHPRTTLYFGEGSRLIVV.

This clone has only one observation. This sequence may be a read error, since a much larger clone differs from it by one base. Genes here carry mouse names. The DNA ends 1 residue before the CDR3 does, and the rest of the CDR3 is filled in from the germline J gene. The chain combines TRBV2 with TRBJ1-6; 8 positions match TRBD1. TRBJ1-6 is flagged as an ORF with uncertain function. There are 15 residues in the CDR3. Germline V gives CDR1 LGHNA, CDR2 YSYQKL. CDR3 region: CASGQDQGANSPLYF. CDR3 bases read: TGTGCCAGCGGCCAAGATCAGGGGGCAAATTCGCCCCTCTAC.

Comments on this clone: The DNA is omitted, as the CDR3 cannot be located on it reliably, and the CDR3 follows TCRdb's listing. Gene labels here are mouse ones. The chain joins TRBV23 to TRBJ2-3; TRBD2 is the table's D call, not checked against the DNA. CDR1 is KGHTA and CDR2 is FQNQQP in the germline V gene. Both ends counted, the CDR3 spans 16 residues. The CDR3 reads CSSSLDWGGGAETLYF.

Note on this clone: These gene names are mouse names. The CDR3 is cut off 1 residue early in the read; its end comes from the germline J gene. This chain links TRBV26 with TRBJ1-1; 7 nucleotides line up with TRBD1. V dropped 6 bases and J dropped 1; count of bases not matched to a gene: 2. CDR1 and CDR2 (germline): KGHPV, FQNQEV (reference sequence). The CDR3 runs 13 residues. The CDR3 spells CASSRDRNTEVFF. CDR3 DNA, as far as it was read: TGTGCCAGCAGCCGGGACAGAAACACAGAAGTCTTC.

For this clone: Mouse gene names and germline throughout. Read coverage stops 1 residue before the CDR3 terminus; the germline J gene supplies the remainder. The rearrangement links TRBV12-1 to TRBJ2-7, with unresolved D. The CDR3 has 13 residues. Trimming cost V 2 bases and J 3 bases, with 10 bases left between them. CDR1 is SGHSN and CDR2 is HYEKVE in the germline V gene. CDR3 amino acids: CASSRGRLYEQYF. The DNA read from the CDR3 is TGTGCCAGCTCTCGCGGACGGCTCTATGAACAGTAC.

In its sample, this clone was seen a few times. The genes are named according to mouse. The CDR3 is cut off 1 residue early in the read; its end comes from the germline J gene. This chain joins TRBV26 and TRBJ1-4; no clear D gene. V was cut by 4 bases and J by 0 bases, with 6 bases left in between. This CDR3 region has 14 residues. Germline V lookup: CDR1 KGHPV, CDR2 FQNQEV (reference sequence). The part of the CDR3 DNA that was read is TGTGCCAGCAGTCACAGTATTTCCAACGAAAGATTATTT. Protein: CASSHSISNERLF. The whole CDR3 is CASSHSISNERLFF.